These 29 T cell receptor beta chains were all obtained from the same sample, sequenced in a study of long-term antiretroviral therapy in people with HIV. Run at survey level, the immunoSEQ assay was version v3.0. The method was immunoSEQ multiplex PCR; TCRdb's version includes in-frame clones alone and lacks a portion of them. The table shows tens of thousands of clones, with about 76% occurring only once. The sequencing used unsorted PBMCs, collected 1.9 years after starting antiretroviral therapy. The receptors shown here come from a man younger than 35 with HIV.

The chain is built from TRBV5-1 and TRBJ2-5; no reliable D call. This CDR3 comprises 12 residues. CDR1 is SGHRS, CDR2 YFSETQ, per germline. V lost 0 bases to trimming and J lost 5 bases, with 5 bases between them. The CDR3 here is CASSLEGETQYF. DNA for the CDR3: TGCGCCAGCAGCTTGGAAGGGGAGACCCAGTACTTC.

The V gene is TRBV19, the J gene TRBJ1-1; D remains unclear. The CDR3 length is 13 residues. V shed 7 bases and J shed 5 bases, with 14 bases lying between them. Germline assignment: CDR1 LNHDA and CDR2 SQIVND (reference sequence). The CDR3 region has the DNA TGTGCCAGTAAGGCCCATTTGAGGACTGAAGCTTTCTTT. Translated, it gives CASKAHLRTEAFF.

The chain uses TRBV2 and TRBJ2-5, with a weak D call TRBD1 (6 bases). Germline CDR1 and CDR2: SNHLY and FYNNEI. The CDR3 totals 12 residues. V was trimmed by 6 bases and J by 13 bases, leaving 18 bases between them. This CDR3 reads CASSGSLGQRYF. The CDR3 nucleotides are TGTGCCAGCAGCGGGTCGTTGGGACAACGGTACTTC. The full variable domain, completed using reference TRBV2 and TRBJ2-5, is EPEVTQTPSHQVTQMGQEVILRCVPISNHLYFYWYRQILGQKVEFLVSFYNNEISEKSEIFDDQFSVERPDGSNFTLKIRSTKLEDSAMYFCASSGSLGQRYFGPGTRLLVL.

The chain joins TRBV20-1 to TRBJ2-1; D is unclear. The CDR3 has 10 residues. Trimming shortened V by 6 bases and J by 6 bases, and 6 bases separated the two germline ends. Germline loops: CDR1 DFQATT, CDR2 SNEGSKA (reference sequence). The CDR3 nucleotides are TGCAGTGCAGCAGGCAATGAGCAGTTCTTC. This codes for CSAAGNEQFF.

The table lists this clone with a count of one. The gene calls are TRBV6-1 and TRBJ2-1; tentative D call: TRBD2 (7 bases). The CDR3 runs to 15 residues. CDR1 and CDR2 (germline): MNHNS, SASEGT. V dropped 7 bases and J dropped 7 bases, with 20 bases sitting between them. The CDR3, as DNA: TGTGCCAGCACTCCAGGACTAGAGGGGGGGAATGAGCAGTTCTTC. Amino acids: CASTPGLEGGNEQFF.

This rearrangement joins TRBV5-4 to TRBJ2-7; a weak D match, TRBD1 (6 bases). Trimming removed 4 bases at V and 6 bases at J, with 14 bases between. There are 13 residues in the CDR3. Germline CDR1 reads SGHNT; CDR2 reads YYREEE (reference sequence). Written as DNA, the CDR3 is TGTGCCAGCAGCGGGTTTGACAGGCTCGAGCAGTACTTC. This gives the protein CASSGFDRLEQYF.

The chain recombines TRBV6-5 with TRBJ1-1; TRBD1 might be the D (6 bases). The CDR3 runs 15 residues. V was pared by 2 bases and J by 0 bases, with 10 bases between. Germline assignment: CDR1 MNHEY and CDR2 SVGAGI. CDR3 residues: CASSYGQSMNTEAFF. The CDR3, as DNA: TGTGCCAGCAGTTACGGACAGAGTATGAACACTGAAGCTTTCTTT.

This chain links TRBV2 with TRBJ2-1; 9 nucleotides line up with TRBD2. The V gene end was trimmed by 10 bases and the J gene end by 7 bases; junction bases not matched to a gene: 17. The CDR3 spans 16 residues. Germline values: CDR1 SNHLY, CDR2 FYNNEI. The CDR3 DNA sequence: TGTGCCATTCCCCCACGCGGCGGGGGGGCCTGGAATGAGCAGTTCTTC. This encodes CAIPPRGGGAWNEQFF.

The genes are TRBV28 and TRBJ2-7; D unresolved. V gave up 3 bases and J gave up 6 bases, with 12 bases separating them. In germline, CDR1 is MDHEN, CDR2 SYDVKM. The CDR3 runs to 13 residues. The CDR3 region has the DNA TGTGCCAGCAGTTTTCATGGCAGGCCCGAGCAGTACGTC. Protein sequence: CASSFHGRPEQYV.

V and J are TRBV7-8 and TRBJ1-2, with D uncertain. This CDR3 is built from 13 residues. Germline V gene data show CDR1 as SGHVS and CDR2 as FQNEAQ. Trimming removed 0 bases at V and 8 bases at J, with 10 bases between. CDR3 nucleotide sequence: TGTGCCAGCAGCTTAGCCCAGGCCGTGGGCTACACCTTC. Protein sequence: CASSLAQAVGYTF.

The CDR3 loop is CASSYTGGVTEAFF. DNA of the CDR3: TGTGCCAGCAGTTACACCGGGGGGGTCACTGAAGCTTTCTTT. The chain uses TRBV6-5 and TRBJ1-1; possibly TRBD1 for D (5 bases). Germline V gene data show CDR1 as MNHEY and CDR2 as SVGAGI. Trimming left V 2 bases short and J 4 bases short, with 11 bases between. The CDR3 extends over 14 amino acids.

This clone was picked up a small number of times. The junction departs from the called germline gene at one end, perhaps through a read error. The chain joins TRBV6-5 to TRBJ1-5; D remains ambiguous. The germline gives CDR1 MNHEY, CDR2 SVGAGI. The CDR3 covers 10 residues. This chain's CDR3 is CASGYQPQHF. In nucleotides, the CDR3 is TGTGCCAGCGGTTATCAGCCCCAGCATTTT.

This rearrangement joins TRBV5-6 to TRBJ1-5, with TRBD1 matching 9 bases. Germline V CDR1 and CDR2: SGHDT, YYEEEE. J lost 9 bases, V lost 3 bases, and 7 bases had no gene match. The CDR3 loop spans 14 amino acids. Here the CDR3 DNA reads TGTGCCAGCAGCTCGGGACAGGGAGATCGGCCCCAGCATTTT. Translation: CASSSGQGDRPQHF.

V is TRBV9 and J is TRBJ1-5; D gene unclear. The CDR3 has 15 amino acids. CDR1 is SGDLS, CDR2 YYNGEE, per germline. V lost 0 bases, J lost 4 bases, and 11 bases lay in between. The CDR3 loop is CASSVEGGENQPQHF. The CDR3 nucleotides read TGTGCCAGCAGCGTAGAAGGTGGTGAAAATCAGCCCCAGCATTTT.

The J gene is TRBJ1-1, the V gene TRBV7-8; 7 nucleotides agree with TRBD1. The CDR3 totals 12 residues. CDR1 and CDR2 from the germline V gene are SGHVS and FQNEAQ. V shed 5 bases and J 5 bases; nucleotides not matched to a gene: 2. The DNA of the CDR3 is TGTGCCAGCAGCCAGGGGGTTACTGAAGCTTTCTTT. Protein: CASSQGVTEAFF. Looking up the rest from reference TRBV7-8 and TRBJ1-1 gives the full variable domain: GAGVSQSPRYKVAKRGQDVALRCDPISGHVSLFWYQQALGQGPEFLTYFQNEAQLDKSGLPSDRFFAERPEGSVSTLKIQRTQQEDSAVYLCASSQGVTEAFFGQGTRLTVV.

In its sample, this clone was seen a few times. The genes are TRBV30 and TRBJ1-6; D perhaps matches TRBD1 (5 bases). Between the trimmed V and J ends, which lost 0 bases and 6 bases, there was a span of 12 bases. The CDR3 covers 15 residues. Germline V gives CDR1 GTSNPN, CDR2 SVGIG (reference sequence). The CDR3 nucleotides are TGTGCCTGGAGTGTACGTGGCGGGGGTAATTCACCCCTCCACTTT. It codes for CAWSVRGGGNSPLHF.

The chain combines TRBV27 with TRBJ2-6; D gene unclear. The CDR3 totals 14 residues. Between the trimmed V and J ends, which lost 3 bases and 2 bases, there was a span of 5 bases. Germline V lookup: CDR1 MNHEY, CDR2 SMNVEV (reference sequence). In DNA, the CDR3 is TGTGCCAGCAGTTTCGGGCCTGGGGCCAACGTCCTGACTTTC. As protein: CASSFGPGANVLTF.

CDR3 in DNA: TGTGCCGTCTCCCCCTGGACAGGGAGCTACGAGCAGTACTTC. Its translation: CAVSPWTGSYEQYF. The chain combines TRBV7-9 with TRBJ2-7, with TRBD1 matching over 8 bases. The trim removed 11 bases at V and 3 bases at J, leaving 12 bases unmatched. The CDR3 has 14 amino acids. Germline CDR1 and CDR2: SEHNR and FQNEAQ (reference sequence).

This rearrangement joins TRBV11-2 to TRBJ2-7; possibly TRBD1 for D (6 bases). CDR3 length equals 16 residues. In germline, CDR1 is SGHAT, CDR2 FQNNGV. Trimming shortened V by 3 bases and J by 3 bases, and 18 bases separated the two germline ends. The CDR3 here is CASSLEDRFSFYEQYF. Here the CDR3 DNA reads TGTGCCAGCAGCTTGGAGGACAGATTCTCCTTCTACGAGCAGTACTTC. The variable domain in full, completed from reference TRBV11-2 and TRBJ2-7, reads EAGVAQSPRYKIIEKRQSVAFWCNPISGHATLYWYQQILGQGPKLLIQFQNNGVVDDSQLPKDRFSAERLKGVDSTLKIQPAKLEDSAVYLCASSLEDRFSFYEQYFGPGTRLTVT.

The V and J genes are TRBV15 and TRBJ1-2; maybe TRBD1 (5 bases). Germline V gene data show CDR1 as LNHNV and CDR2 as YYDKDF (reference sequence). CDR3 size: 14 residues. With 1 base removed from V and 7 bases from J, the gap between germline ends came to 13 bases. CDR3 DNA: TGTGCCACCAGCAGAGTGGAGGGGATCGGTGGCTACACCTTC. It specifies CATSRVEGIGGYTF.

The chain joins TRBV28 to TRBJ2-7; no definite D call. V dropped 2 bases and J dropped 2 bases, with 7 bases sitting between them. The CDR3 totals 13 residues. The V gene's germline CDR1 is MDHEN and CDR2 SYDVKM. The CDR3 is CASSLKVTYEQYF. As DNA, the CDR3 is TGTGCCAGCAGTTTAAAGGTGACCTACGAGCAGTACTTC.

The V gene is TRBV7-2, the J gene TRBJ2-2; the D gene is possibly TRBD2 (7 bases). The CDR3 is 16 residues long. Germline CDR1 SGHTA, CDR2 FQGNSA. Trimming shortened V by 3 bases and J by 6 bases, and 17 bases separated the two germline ends. CDR3 sequence (DNA): TGTGCCAGCAGCTTCTCCGCGGGGGCCTGGGCCGGGGAGCTGTTTTTT. Protein: CASSFSAGAWAGELFF.

The rearrangement joins TRBV5-6 to TRBJ1-1; D is possibly TRBD1 (5 bases). Germline V gene data show CDR1 as SGHDT and CDR2 as YYEEEE. The CDR3 consists of 15 residues. V lost 1 base to trimming and J lost 4 bases, with 14 bases between them. CDR3 loop: CASSLKWGVLTEAFF. The CDR3 nucleotides are TGTGCCAGCAGCTTGAAATGGGGGGTCCTCACTGAAGCTTTCTTT.

This chain uses TRBV18 with TRBJ2-7; perhaps TRBD2 as D (6 bases). This CDR3 has 14 amino acids. The germline V gene encodes CDR1 KGHSH and CDR2 LQKENI. V lost 2 bases to trimming and J lost 2 bases, with 10 bases between them. The CDR3 sequence is CASSPGLTTYEQYF. In DNA form, the CDR3 reads TGTGCCAGCTCACCAGGACTAACGACCTACGAGCAGTACTTC. The full variable domain, its missing parts supplied by reference TRBV18 and TRBJ2-7, is NAGVMQNPRHLVRRRGQEARLRCSPMKGHSHVYWYRQLPEEGLKFMVYLQKENIIDESGMPKERFSAEFPKEGPSILRIQQVVRGDSAAYFCASSPGLTTYEQYFGPGTRLTVT.

V usage is TRBV6-5 and J usage is TRBJ1-3; D uncertain. The CDR3 spans 14 residues. With 6 bases removed from V and 8 bases from J, the gap between germline ends came to 17 bases. Germline CDR1 MNHEY, CDR2 SVGAGI. The CDR3 nucleotides read TGTGCCAGCAGATACGGGAAGGCCGGGGACACCATATATTTT. It specifies CASRYGKAGDTIYF.

This clone has a handful of counts. The V and J genes are TRBV7-2 and TRBJ1-6, with a possible D match to TRBD1 (5 bases). CDR1 SGHTA and CDR2 FQGNSA come from the germline V gene. There are 15 residues in the CDR3. Trimming took off 3 bases at V and 10 bases at J, with 16 bases between the two ends. The CDR3 spells CASSFSGAGESPLHF. CDR3 bases: TGTGCCAGCAGCTTTTCTGGGGCGGGAGAATCACCCCTCCACTTT.

The CDR3 protein is CASSLERLAKNIQYF. The CDR3 nucleotides are TGTGCCAGCAGCTTAGAAAGACTAGCCAAAAACATTCAGTACTTC. V gene TRBV11-2 combines with J gene TRBJ2-4; D not certain. CDR1 and CDR2 from the germline V gene are SGHAT and FQNNGV. The CDR3 totals 15 residues. Trimming cost V 0 bases and J 0 bases, with 6 bases left between them.

This clone was observed a handful of times. The V call is TRBV5-8, the J call TRBJ1-6, with D unclear. The CDR3 is made up of 14 amino acids. Trimming removed 1 base from V and 8 bases from J, with 10 bases in between. Germline V CDR1 and CDR2: SGHTS, YDEGEE. CDR3 residues: CASSLTWADSPLHF. In DNA, the CDR3 is TGTGCCAGCAGCTTGACCTGGGCTGATTCACCCCTCCACTTT.

This clone appeared a few times. J is TRBJ2-2 and V is TRBV2, with a weak D call TRBD2 (5 bases). V shed 10 bases and J shed 4 bases, with 19 bases lying between them. Per germline, CDR1 SNHLY and CDR2 FYNNEI. This CDR3 contains 15 residues. The CDR3 DNA sequence: TGTGCCACCCGCGGGTGGCGAGACGGCACCGGGGAGCTGTTTTTT. Translated, it gives CATRGWRDGTGELFF. Drawing the rest from reference TRBV2 and TRBJ2-2, the complete variable domain is EPEVTQTPSHQVTQMGQEVILRCVPISNHLYFYWYRQILGQKVEFLVSFYNNEISEKSEIFDDQFSVERPDGSNFTLKIRSTKLEDSAMYFCATRGWRDGTGELFFGEGSRLTVL.